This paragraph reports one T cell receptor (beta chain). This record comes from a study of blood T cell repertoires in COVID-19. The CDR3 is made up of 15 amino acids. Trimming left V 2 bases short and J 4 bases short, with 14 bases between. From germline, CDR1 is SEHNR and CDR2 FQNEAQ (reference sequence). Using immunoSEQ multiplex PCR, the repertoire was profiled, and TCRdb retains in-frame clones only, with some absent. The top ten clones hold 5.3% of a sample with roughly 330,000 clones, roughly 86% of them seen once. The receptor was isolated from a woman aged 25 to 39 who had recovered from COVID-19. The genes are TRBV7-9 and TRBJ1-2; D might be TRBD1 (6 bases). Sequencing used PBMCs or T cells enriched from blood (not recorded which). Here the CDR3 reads CASSLFGAGAYGYTF. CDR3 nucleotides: TGTGCCAGCAGCTTATTCGGGGCAGGGGCCTATGGCTACACCTTC. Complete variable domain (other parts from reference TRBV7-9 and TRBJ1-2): DTGVSQNPRHKITKRGQNVTFRCDPISEHNRLYWYRQTLGQGPEFLTYFQNEAQLEKSRLLSDRFSAERPKGSFSTLEIQRTEQGDSAMYLCASSLFGAGAYGYTFGSGTRLTVV.